Each of the 5 T cell receptor beta chains below was sequenced from the same sample in a study of T cell responses to AZD1222 COVID-19 vaccine. TCRdb's table, derived via immunoSEQ multiplex PCR, lists solely in-frame clones and lacks some. The sample has about 180,000 clones, over 80% seen once. Here the sequenced sample was peripheral blood, taken 28 days after the second dose of the MenACWY control vaccine. The receptors were sampled from an adult who received the MenACWY meningococcal vaccine as a control.

This chain links TRBV6-5 with TRBJ2-7, with a weak D call TRBD1 (6 bases). Trimming shortened V by 0 bases and J by 4 bases, and 10 bases separated the two germline ends. Germline CDR1 MNHEY, CDR2 SVGAGI. This CDR3 has 14 residues. In DNA form, the CDR3 reads TGTGCCAGCAGTTACTCGCAGGGGCGGTACGAGCAGTACTTC. Translated, it gives CASSYSQGRYEQYF.

This chain uses TRBV10-2 with TRBJ1-2; D gene uncertain. Germline-derived CDR1 and CDR2 are WSHSY and SAAADI. The CDR3 extends over 13 amino acids. V lost 2 bases to trimming and J lost 8 bases, with 12 bases between them. The DNA for the CDR3 is TGCGCCAGCAGTGAGGCCGGTCTCCGAGGCTACACCTTC. As protein: CASSEAGLRGYTF.

The sample holds one count of this clone. The rearrangement joins TRBV5-6 to TRBJ1-5; tentative D call: TRBD1 (5 bases). The V end was cut by 1 base, the J end by 1 base, with 9 bases between. Germline assignment: CDR1 SGHDT and CDR2 YYEEEE. The CDR3 sequence is 15 residues long. Here the CDR3 DNA reads TGTGCCAGCAGCTTGAGGGGTTCCAGCAATCAGCCCCAGCATTTT. Amino acid sequence: CASSLRGSSNQPQHF.

The rearrangement links TRBV7-8 to TRBJ2-7; D remains unclear. The CDR3 loop spans 11 amino acids. V gave up 5 bases and J gave up 4 bases, with 6 bases separating them. Germline values: CDR1 SGHVS, CDR2 FQNEAQ. The CDR3, as DNA: TGTGCCAGCAGCCTCCGGTACGAGCAGTACTTC. Its translation: CASSLRYEQYF.

The rearrangement joins TRBV6-5 to TRBJ2-5; D perhaps matches TRBD2 (5 bases). The germline V gene has CDR1 MNHEY and CDR2 SVGAGI. The germline V and J ends were trimmed by 2 bases and 9 bases, with 13 bases remaining between them. There are 13 residues in the CDR3. DNA of the CDR3: TGTGCCAGCAGTTACGGACTGACATCTGCCCAGTACTTC. Protein: CASSYGLTSAQYF.